Listed below are T cell receptor beta chains from one sample, sequenced in a study of cytomegalovirus exposure and HLA in healthy donors. Generated by immunoSEQ multiplex PCR, the TCRdb table keeps only in-frame clones and is missing some. The table records about 160,000 clones, roughly 75% of them present only once. Material: PBMCs. These receptors all stem from a female donor in good health and CMV-seronegative. CDR3s include the opening cysteine and the closing phenylalanine or tryptophan. A D gene is named only where the DNA matches it firmly. Clone size is shown for a subset of rows, as once, few, many or a class of expanded clone.

>TRBJ2-3|TRBV4-3|-|TRBD2
CASSRALAGGWSDTQYF
TGCGCCAGCAGCCGAGCGCTAGCGGGGGGATGGTCAGATACGCAGTATTTT
>TRBJ1-1|TRBV7-2|once|TRBD1
CASSLQGAMNTEAFF
TGTGCCAGCAGCCTACAGGGGGCCATGAACACTGAAGCTTTCTTT
>TRBJ2-3|TRBV7-2|-|TRBD2
CASSLASGVADTQYF
TGTGCCAGCAGCTTAGCTAGCGGGGTGGCAGATACGCAGTATTTT
>TRBJ2-7|TRBV21-1|-|-
CASSISSYEQYF
TGTGCCAGCAGTATTAGCTCCTACGAGCAGTACTTC
>TRBJ1-2|TRBV28|-|-
CASSLLVPGQLVNYGYTF
TGTGCCAGCAGTTTATTAGTCCCCGGACAGCTTGTAAACTATGGCTACACCTTC
>TRBJ1-6|TRBV6-5|-|-
CASRDMDYSPLHF
TGTGCCAGCAGGGATATGGACTATTCACCCCTCCACTTT
>TRBJ2-2|TRBV5-1|once|TRBD1
CASKRTGTDTGELFF
TGCGCCAGCAAAAGAACAGGGACAGACACCGGGGAGCTGTTTTTT
>TRBJ2-6|TRBV4-1|few|-
CASSRIRVSGANVLTF
TGCGCCAGCAGCCGTATCCGCGTCTCTGGGGCCAACGTCCTGACTTTC
>TRBJ1-3|TRBV28|-|-
CASSPQGSWGNTIYF
TGTGCCAGCAGCCCGCAGGGTTCGTGGGGAAACACCATATATTTT
>TRBJ1-6|TRBV6-1|-|-
CASSLQGRLDSPLHF
TGTGCCAGCAGTCTACAGGGAAGGTTGGATTCACCCCTCCACTTT
>TRBJ2-7|TRBV7-2|-|-
CASSLDRTAYEQYF
TGTGCCAGCAGCTTAGATAGGACAGCCTACGAGCAGTACTTC
>TRBJ1-4|TRBV19|-|TRBD1
CASSIGTGSEKLFF
TGCGCCAGTAGTATAGGGACAGGGAGTGAAAAACTGTTTTTT
>TRBJ2-2|TRBV7-9|-|TRBD1
CASSPLIGTGENTGELFF
TGTGCCAGCAGCCCCCTTATCGGGACAGGAGAGAACACCGGGGAGCTGTTTTTT
>TRBJ1-4|TRBV4-1|once|-
CASSQEGANEKLFF
TGCGCCAGCAGCCAAGAAGGGGCTAATGAAAAACTGTTTTTT
>TRBJ2-6|TRBV30|-|-
CAWSMTGLRDGANVLTF
TGTGCCTGGAGTATGACCGGGCTCCGGGATGGGGCCAACGTCCTGACTTTC